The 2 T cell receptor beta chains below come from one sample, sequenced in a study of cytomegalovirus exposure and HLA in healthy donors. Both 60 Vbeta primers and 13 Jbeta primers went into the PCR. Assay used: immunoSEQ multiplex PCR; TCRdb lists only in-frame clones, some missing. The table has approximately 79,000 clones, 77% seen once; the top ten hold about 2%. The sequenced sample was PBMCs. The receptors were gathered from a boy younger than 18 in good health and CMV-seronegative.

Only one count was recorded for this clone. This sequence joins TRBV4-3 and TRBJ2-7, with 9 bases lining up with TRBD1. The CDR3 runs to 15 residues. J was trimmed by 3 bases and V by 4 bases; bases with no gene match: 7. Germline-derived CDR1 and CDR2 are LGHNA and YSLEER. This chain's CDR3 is CASSPAGQGVYEQYF. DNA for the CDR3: TGCGCCAGCAGCCCGGCGGGACAGGGAGTCTACGAGCAGTACTTC.

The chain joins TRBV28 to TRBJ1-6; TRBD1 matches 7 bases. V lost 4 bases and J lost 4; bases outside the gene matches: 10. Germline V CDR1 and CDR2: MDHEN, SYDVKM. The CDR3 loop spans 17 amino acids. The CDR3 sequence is CASSSWMGTAYNSPLHF. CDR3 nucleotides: TGTGCCAGCAGTTCCTGGATGGGGACAGCTTATAATTCACCCCTCCACTTT.